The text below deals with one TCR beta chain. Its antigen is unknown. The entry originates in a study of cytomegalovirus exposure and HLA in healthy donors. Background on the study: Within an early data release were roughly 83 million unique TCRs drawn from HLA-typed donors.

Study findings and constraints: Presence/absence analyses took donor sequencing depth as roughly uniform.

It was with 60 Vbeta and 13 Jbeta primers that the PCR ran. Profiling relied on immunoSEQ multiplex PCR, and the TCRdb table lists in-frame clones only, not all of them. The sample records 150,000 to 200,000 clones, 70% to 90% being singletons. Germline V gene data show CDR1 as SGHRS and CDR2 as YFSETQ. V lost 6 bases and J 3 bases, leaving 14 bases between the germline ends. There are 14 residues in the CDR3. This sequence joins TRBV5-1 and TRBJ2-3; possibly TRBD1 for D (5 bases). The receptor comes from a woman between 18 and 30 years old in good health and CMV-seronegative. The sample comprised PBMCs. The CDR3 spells CASNLDTATDTQYF. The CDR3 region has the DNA TGCGCCAGCAACCTGGACACAGCGACAGATACGCAGTATTTT.